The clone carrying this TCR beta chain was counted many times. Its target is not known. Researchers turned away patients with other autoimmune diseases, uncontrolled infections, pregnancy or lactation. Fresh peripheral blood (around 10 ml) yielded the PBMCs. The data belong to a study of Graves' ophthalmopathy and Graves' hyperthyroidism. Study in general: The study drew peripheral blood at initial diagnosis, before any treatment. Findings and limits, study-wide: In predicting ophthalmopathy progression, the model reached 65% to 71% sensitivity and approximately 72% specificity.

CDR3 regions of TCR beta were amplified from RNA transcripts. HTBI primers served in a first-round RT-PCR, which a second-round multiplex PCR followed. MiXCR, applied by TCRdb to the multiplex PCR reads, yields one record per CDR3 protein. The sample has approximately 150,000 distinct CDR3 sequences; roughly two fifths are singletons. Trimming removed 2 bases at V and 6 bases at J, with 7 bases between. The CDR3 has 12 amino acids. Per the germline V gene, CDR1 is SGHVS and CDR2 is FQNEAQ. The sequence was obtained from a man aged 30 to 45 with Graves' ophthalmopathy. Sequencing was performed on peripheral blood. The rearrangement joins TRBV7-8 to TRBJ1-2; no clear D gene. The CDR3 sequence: CASSLWGHGYTF. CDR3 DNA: TGTGCCAGCAGCTTATGGGGTCATGGCTACACCTTC.